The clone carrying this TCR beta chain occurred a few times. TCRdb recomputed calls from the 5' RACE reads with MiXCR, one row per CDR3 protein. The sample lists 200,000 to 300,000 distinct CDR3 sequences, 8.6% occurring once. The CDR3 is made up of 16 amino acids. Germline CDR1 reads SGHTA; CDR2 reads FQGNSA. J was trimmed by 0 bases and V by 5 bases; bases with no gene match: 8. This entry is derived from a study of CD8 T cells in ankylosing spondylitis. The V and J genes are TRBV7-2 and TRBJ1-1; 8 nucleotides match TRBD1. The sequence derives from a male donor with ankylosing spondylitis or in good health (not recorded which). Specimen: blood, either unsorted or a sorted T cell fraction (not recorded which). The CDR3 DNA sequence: TGTGCCAGCAGCCCAGGGACAGGCCCCATGAACACTGAAGCTTTCTTT. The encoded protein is CASSPGTGPMNTEAFF.